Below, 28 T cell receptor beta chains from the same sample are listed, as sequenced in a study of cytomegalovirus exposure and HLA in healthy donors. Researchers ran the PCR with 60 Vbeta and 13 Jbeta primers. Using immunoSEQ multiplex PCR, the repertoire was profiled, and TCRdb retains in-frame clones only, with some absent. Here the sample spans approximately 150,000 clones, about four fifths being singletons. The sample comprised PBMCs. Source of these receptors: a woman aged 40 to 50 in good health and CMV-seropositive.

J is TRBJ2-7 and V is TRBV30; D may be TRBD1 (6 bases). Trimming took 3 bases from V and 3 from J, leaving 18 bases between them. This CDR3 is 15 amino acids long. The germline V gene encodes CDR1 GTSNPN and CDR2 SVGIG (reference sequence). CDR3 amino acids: CAWSQWTAWDYEQYF. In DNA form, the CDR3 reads TGTGCCTGGAGCCAATGGACAGCTTGGGACTACGAGCAGTACTTC. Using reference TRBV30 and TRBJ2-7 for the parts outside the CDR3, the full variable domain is SQTIHQWPATLVQPVGSPLSLECTVEGTSNPNLYWYRQAAGRGLQLLFYSVGIGQISSEVPQNLSASRPQDRQFILSSKKLLLSDSGFYLCAWSQWTAWDYEQYFGPGTRLTVT.

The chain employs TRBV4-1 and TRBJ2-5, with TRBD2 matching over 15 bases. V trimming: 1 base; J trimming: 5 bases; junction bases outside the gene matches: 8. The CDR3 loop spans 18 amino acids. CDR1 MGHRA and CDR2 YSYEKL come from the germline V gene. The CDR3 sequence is CASSQGTSGRAWSETQYF. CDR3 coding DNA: TGCGCCAGCAGCCAAGGGACTAGCGGGAGGGCCTGGTCGGAGACCCAGTACTTC.

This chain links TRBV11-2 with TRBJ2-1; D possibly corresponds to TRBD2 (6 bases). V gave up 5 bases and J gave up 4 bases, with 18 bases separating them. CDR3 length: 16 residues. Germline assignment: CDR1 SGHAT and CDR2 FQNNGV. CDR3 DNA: TGTGCCAGCAGCCGATTCCGGGACTGGGGATACAATGAGCAGTTCTTC. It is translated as CASSRFRDWGYNEQFF.

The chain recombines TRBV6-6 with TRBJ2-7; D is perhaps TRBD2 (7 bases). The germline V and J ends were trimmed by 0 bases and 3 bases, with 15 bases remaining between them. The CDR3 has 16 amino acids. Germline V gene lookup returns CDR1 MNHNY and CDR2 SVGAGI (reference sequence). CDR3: CASSYSGGRQLYEQYF. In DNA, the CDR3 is TGTGCCAGCAGTTACTCGGGGGGGCGACAACTCTACGAGCAGTACTTC.

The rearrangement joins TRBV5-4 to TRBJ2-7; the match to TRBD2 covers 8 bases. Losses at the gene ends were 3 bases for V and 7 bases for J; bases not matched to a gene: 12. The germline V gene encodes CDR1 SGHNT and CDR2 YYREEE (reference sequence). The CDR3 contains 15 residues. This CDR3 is CASSSPGRALGEQYF. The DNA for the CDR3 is TGTGCCAGCAGCTCTCCCGGGAGGGCCTTGGGGGAGCAGTACTTC.

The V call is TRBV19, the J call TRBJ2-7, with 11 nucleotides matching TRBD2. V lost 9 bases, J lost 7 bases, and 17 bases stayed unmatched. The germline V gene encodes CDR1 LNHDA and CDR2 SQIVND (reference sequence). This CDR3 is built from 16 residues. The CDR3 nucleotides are TGTGCCAGCTTGCCGATAGCGGGAGGGCCTCTGAGTGAGCAGTACTTC. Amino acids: CASLPIAGGPLSEQYF.

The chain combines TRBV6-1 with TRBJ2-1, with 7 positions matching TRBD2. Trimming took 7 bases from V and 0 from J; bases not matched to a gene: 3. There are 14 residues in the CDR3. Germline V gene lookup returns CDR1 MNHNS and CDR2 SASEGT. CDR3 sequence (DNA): TGTGCCAGCATTCTAGCGGCCTCCTACAATGAGCAGTTCTTC. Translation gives CASILAASYNEQFF.

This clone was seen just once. CDR3 DNA sequence: TGTGCCAGCACCTCGAGAGGCGGGACCGAGCAGTACTTC. Protein product: CASTSRGGTEQYF. The chain has TRBV6-4 and TRBJ2-7; D may be TRBD2 (6 bases). Trimming stripped 7 bases from V and 6 bases from J, with 16 bases between. The CDR3 runs to 13 residues. From germline, CDR1 is MRHNA and CDR2 SNTAGT.

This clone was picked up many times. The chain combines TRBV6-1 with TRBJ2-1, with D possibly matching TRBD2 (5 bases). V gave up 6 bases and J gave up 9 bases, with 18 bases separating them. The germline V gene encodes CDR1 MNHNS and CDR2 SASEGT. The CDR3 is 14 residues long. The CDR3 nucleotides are TGTGCCAGCAGGGGAGACATACTGAACGGTGAGCAGTTCTTC. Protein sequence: CASRGDILNGEQFF.

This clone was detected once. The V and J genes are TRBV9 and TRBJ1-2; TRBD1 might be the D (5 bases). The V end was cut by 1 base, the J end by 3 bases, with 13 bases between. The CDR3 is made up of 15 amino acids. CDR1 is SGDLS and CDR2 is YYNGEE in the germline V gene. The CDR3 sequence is CASSVSAGRYYGYTF. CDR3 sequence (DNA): TGTGCCAGCAGCGTATCAGCAGGGAGGTACTATGGCTACACCTTC.

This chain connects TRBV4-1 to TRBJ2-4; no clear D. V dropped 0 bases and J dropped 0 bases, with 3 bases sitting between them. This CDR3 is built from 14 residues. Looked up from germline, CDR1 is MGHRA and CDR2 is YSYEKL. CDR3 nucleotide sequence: TGCGCCAGCAGCCAAGACATAGCCAAAAACATTCAGTACTTC. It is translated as CASSQDIAKNIQYF.

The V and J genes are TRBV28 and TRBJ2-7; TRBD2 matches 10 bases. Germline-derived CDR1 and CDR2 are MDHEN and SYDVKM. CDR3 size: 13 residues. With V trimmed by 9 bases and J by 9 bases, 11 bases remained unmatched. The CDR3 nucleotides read TGTGCCAGTGGGACTAGCGCCATGGGAGGGCAGTACTTC. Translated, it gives CASGTSAMGGQYF. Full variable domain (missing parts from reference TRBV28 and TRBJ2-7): DVKVTQSSRYLVKRTGEKVFLECVQDMDHENMFWYRQDPGLGLRLIYFSYDVKMKEKGDIPEGYSVSREKKERFSLILESASTNQTSMYLCASGTSAMGGQYFGPGTRLTVT.

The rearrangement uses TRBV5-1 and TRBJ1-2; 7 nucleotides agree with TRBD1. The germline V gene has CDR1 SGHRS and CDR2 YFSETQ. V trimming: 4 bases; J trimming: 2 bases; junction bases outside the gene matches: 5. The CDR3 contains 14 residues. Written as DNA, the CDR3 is TGCGCCAGCAGCGACCCGGGACAGAACTATGGCTACACCTTC. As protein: CASSDPGQNYGYTF.

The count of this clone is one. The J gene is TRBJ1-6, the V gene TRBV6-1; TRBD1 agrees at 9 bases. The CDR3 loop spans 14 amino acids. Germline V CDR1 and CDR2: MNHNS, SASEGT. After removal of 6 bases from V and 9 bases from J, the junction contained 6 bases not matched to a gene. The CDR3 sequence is CASSGTGLVSPLHF. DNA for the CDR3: TGTGCCAGCAGCGGGACAGGGTTAGTTTCACCCCTCCACTTT.

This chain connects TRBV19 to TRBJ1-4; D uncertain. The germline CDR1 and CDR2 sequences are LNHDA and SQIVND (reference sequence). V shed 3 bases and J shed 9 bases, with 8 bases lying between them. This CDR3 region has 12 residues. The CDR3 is CASSMQAQKLFF. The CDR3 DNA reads TGTGCCAGTAGTATGCAGGCGCAAAAACTGTTTTTT. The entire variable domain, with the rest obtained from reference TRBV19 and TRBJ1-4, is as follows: DGGITQSPKYLFRKEGQNVTLSCEQNLNHDAMYWYRQDPGQGLRLIYYSQIVNDFQKGDIAEGYSVSREKKESFPLTVTSAQKNPTAFYLCASSMQAQKLFFGSGTQLSVL.

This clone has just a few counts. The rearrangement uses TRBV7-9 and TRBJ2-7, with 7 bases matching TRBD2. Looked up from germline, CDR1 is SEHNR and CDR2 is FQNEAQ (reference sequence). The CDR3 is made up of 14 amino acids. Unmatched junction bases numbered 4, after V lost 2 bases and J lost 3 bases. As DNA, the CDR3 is TGTGCCAGCAGCTTAAGCCGGGGGGACTACGAGCAGTACTTC. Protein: CASSLSRGDYEQYF.

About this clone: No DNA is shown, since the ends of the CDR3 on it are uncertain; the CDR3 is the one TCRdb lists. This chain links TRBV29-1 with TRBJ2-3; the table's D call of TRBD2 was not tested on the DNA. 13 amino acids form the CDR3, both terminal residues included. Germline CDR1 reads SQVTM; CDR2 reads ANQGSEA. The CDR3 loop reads CSAMVGEGTLGYF.

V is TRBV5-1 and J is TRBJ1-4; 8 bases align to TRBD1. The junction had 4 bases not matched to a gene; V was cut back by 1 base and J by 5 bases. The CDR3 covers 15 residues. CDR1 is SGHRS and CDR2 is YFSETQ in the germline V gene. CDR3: CASSLTGGSNEKLFF. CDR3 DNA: TGCGCCAGCAGCTTGACAGGGGGGTCGAATGAAAAACTGTTTTTT.

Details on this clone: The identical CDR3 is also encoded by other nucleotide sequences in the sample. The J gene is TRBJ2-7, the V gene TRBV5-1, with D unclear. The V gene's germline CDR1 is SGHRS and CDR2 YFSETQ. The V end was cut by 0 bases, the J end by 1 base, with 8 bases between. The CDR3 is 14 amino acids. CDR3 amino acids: CASSLAGDSYEQYF. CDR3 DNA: TGCGCCAGCAGCTTGGCGGGTGATTCCTACGAGCAGTACTTC. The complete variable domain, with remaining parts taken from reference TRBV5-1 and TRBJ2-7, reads KAGVTQTPRYLIKTRGQQVTLSCSPISGHRSVSWYQQTPGQGLQFLFEYFSETQRNKGNFPGRFSGRQFSNSRSEMNVSTLELGDSALYLCASSLAGDSYEQYFGPGTRLTVT.

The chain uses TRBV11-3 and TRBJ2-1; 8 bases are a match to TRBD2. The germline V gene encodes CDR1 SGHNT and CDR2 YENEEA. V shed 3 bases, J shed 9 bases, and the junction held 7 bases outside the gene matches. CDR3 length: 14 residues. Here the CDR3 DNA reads TGTGCCAGCAGCTTCACCGGACTAGCAACTGAGCAGTTCTTC. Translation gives CASSFTGLATEQFF. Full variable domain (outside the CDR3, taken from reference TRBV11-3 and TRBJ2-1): EAGVVQSPRYKIIEKKQPVAFWCNPISGHNTLYWYLQNLGQGPELLIRYENEEAVDDSQLPKDRFSAERLKGVDSTLKIQPAELGDSAVYLCASSFTGLATEQFFGPGTRLTVL.

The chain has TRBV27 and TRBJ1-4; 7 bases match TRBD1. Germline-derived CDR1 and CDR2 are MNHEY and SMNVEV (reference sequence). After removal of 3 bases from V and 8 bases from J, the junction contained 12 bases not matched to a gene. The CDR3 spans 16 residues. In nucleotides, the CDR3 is TGTGCCAGCAGTTTCCTTGCTTCAGGGGGTCGCGAAAAACTGTTTTTT. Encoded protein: CASSFLASGGREKLFF.

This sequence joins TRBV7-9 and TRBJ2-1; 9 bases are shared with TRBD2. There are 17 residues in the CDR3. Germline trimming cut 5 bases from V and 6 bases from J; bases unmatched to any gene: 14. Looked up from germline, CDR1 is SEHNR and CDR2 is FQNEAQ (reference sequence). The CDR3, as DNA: TGTGCCAGCAGCCACCGATCTCCTAGCGGGATCGCCAATGAGCAGTTCTTC. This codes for CASSHRSPSGIANEQFF.

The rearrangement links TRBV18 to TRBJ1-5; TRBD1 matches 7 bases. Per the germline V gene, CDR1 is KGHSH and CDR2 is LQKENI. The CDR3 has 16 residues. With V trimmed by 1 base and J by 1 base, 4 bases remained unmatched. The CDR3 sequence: CASSPQGAQSNQPQHF. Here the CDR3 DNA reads TGTGCCAGCTCACCACAGGGGGCGCAAAGCAATCAGCCCCAGCATTTT.

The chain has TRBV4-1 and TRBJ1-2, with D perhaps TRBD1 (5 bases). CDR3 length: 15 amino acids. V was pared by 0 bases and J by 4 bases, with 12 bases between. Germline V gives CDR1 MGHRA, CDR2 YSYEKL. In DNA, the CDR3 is TGCGCCAGCAGCCAAGATCCGGGGGGTTCCTATGGCTACACCTTC. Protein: CASSQDPGGSYGYTF.

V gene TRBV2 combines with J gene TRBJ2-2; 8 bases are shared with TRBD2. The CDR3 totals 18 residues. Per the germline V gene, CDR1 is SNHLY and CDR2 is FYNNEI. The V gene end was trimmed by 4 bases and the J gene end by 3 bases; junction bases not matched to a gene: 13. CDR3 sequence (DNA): TGTGCCAGCAGTGCGGGACTAGGGTACGGGATTTACACCGGGGAGCTGTTTTTT. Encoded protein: CASSAGLGYGIYTGELFF. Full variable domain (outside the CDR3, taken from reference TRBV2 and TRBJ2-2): EPEVTQTPSHQVTQMGQEVILRCVPISNHLYFYWYRQILGQKVEFLVSFYNNEISEKSEIFDDQFSVERPDGSNFTLKIRSTKLEDSAMYFCASSAGLGYGIYTGELFFGEGSRLTVL.

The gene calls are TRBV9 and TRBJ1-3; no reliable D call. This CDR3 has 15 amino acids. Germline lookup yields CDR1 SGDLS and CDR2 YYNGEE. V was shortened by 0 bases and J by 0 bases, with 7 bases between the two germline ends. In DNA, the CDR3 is TGTGCCAGCAGCGTAGGGGCTGTCTCTGGAAACACCATATATTTT. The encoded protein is CASSVGAVSGNTIYF.

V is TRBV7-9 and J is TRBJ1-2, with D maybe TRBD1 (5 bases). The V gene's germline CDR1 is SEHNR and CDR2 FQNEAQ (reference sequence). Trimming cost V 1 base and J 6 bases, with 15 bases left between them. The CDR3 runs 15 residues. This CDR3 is CASSLVGQGRDGYTF. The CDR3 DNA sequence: TGTGCCAGCAGCTTAGTGGGGCAGGGTAGGGATGGCTACACCTTC. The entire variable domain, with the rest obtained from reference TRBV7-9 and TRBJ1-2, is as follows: DTGVSQNPRHKITKRGQNVTFRCDPISEHNRLYWYRQTLGQGPEFLTYFQNEAQLEKSRLLSDRFSAERPKGSFSTLEIQRTEQGDSAMYLCASSLVGQGRDGYTFGSGTRLTVV.

CDR3 loop: CASSEGGGPPQNIQYF. The CDR3 DNA reads as TGTGCCAGCAGTGAAGGGGGGGGGCCGCCCCAAAACATTCAGTACTTC. This sequence joins TRBV6-1 and TRBJ2-4; weak D call: TRBD2 (7 bases). With 1 base removed from V and 5 bases from J, the gap between germline ends came to 15 bases. CDR1 and CDR2 (germline): MNHNS, SASEGT. The CDR3 spans 16 residues.